The 18 T cell receptor beta chains presented below share a single source sample, sequenced in a study of radiotherapy plus CTLA-4 blockade in lung cancer. Only in-frame clones appear in the TCRdb table, and some are missing; sequencing was by immunoSEQ multiplex PCR. Of around 70,000 clones listed, roughly four fifths are singletons. Sequenced material: peripheral blood, taken from a patient treated with radiotherapy plus ipilimumab. Receptor source: a human donor with non-small cell lung cancer who had a partial response to radiotherapy plus ipilimumab.

V is TRBV11-2 and J is TRBJ2-3, with 8 bases lining up with TRBD1. J lost 2 bases, V lost 5 bases, and 9 bases had no gene match. The CDR3 sequence is 16 residues long. Germline V gene data show CDR1 as SGHAT and CDR2 as FQNNGV. CDR3 sequence reads: CASSHQGASTTDTQYF. In DNA, the CDR3 is TGTGCCAGCAGCCATCAGGGGGCTAGCACCACAGATACGCAGTATTTT. Filled out from reference TRBV11-2 and TRBJ2-3, the complete variable domain reads EAGVAQSPRYKIIEKRQSVAFWCNPISGHATLYWYQQILGQGPKLLIQFQNNGVVDDSQLPKDRFSAERLKGVDSTLKIQPAKLEDSAVYLCASSHQGASTTDTQYFGPGTRLTVL.

The genes are TRBV6-5 and TRBJ1-1; unclear D gene. Trimming removed 6 bases at V and 0 bases at J, with 11 bases between. This CDR3 region has 14 residues. Germline V CDR1 and CDR2: MNHEY, SVGAGI. The CDR3 DNA sequence: TGTGCCAGCAGGAACGGGTTCATGAACACTGAAGCTTTCTTT. It encodes CASRNGFMNTEAFF.

The chain employs TRBV14 and TRBJ2-7; 16 bases agree with TRBD2. V trimming: 4 bases; J trimming: 0 bases; junction bases outside the gene matches: 6. Germline V gene lookup returns CDR1 SGHDN and CDR2 FVKESK. There are 18 residues in the CDR3. For the CDR3, the DNA is TGTGCCAGCAGCCCAGGGACTAGCGGGAGGGCCATCTCCTACGAGCAGTACTTC. Translating it yields CASSPGTSGRAISYEQYF. Filled out from reference TRBV14 and TRBJ2-7, the complete variable domain reads EAGVTQFPSHSVIEKGQTVTLRCDPISGHDNLYWYRRVMGKEIKFLLHFVKESKQDESGMPNNRFLAERTGGTYSTLKVQPAELEDSGVYFCASSPGTSGRAISYEQYFGPGTRLTVT.

This chain joins TRBV5-1 and TRBJ2-5; no clear D gene. V gave up 4 bases and J gave up 3 bases, with 4 bases separating them. Germline assignment: CDR1 SGHRS and CDR2 YFSETQ. This CDR3 comprises 11 residues. This CDR3 reads CASSAEETQYF. CDR3 nucleotide sequence: TGCGCCAGCAGCGCGGAAGAGACCCAGTACTTC.

The chain recombines TRBV18 with TRBJ2-2; 8 bases map to TRBD2. V shed 1 base and J 4 bases; nucleotides not matched to a gene: 5. This CDR3 has 16 amino acids. Looked up from germline, CDR1 is KGHSH and CDR2 is LQKENI. This CDR3 is CASSPRLSGSTGELFF. The CDR3 DNA sequence: TGTGCCAGCTCACCACGTCTGAGCGGGAGCACCGGGGAGCTGTTTTTT.

The CDR3 DNA follows: TGTGCCAGCACGAGGCTCCAGGGGGCCGGGGAGCTGTTTTTT. Translated: CASTRLQGAGELFF. V usage is TRBV2 and J usage is TRBJ2-2, with 7 bases matching TRBD1. CDR3 size: 14 residues. Germline V gene lookup returns CDR1 SNHLY and CDR2 FYNNEI. The V gene end was trimmed by 7 bases and the J gene end by 6 bases; junction bases not matched to a gene: 8.

CDR3 bases: TGCGCCAGCGGGCCTAGCGGGAGTCGTAATGAGCAGTTCTTC. Its protein product is CASGPSGSRNEQFF. V gene TRBV10-2 combines with J gene TRBJ2-1; 10 nucleotides agree with TRBD2. This CDR3 comprises 14 residues. With 8 bases clipped from V and 7 bases from J, the junction kept 8 bases outside the gene matches. Germline assignment: CDR1 WSHSY and CDR2 SAAADI.

The rearrangement uses TRBV7-6 and TRBJ2-7; D unclear. V lost 1 base and J 0 bases, leaving 7 bases between the germline ends. Germline CDR1 reads SGHVS; CDR2 reads FNYEAQ. This CDR3 has 14 amino acids. The CDR3 region has the DNA TGTGCCAGCAGCTTAGTTATCAGCTCCTACGAGCAGTACTTC. It encodes CASSLVISSYEQYF.

The rearrangement uses TRBV5-1 and TRBJ2-2, with 8 bases that match TRBD2. Trimming at V came to 6 bases and at J to 3 bases, leaving 10 bases not matched to a gene. The CDR3 contains 16 residues. Germline CDR1 and CDR2: SGHRS and YFSETQ. The CDR3 protein is CASTTTGGPDTGELFF. CDR3 in DNA: TGCGCCAGCACAACGACGGGAGGGCCGGACACCGGGGAGCTGTTTTTT.

This chain joins TRBV7-3 and TRBJ1-2; 9 nucleotides align to TRBD1. Germline values: CDR1 SGHTA, CDR2 FQGTGA. V gave up 3 bases and J gave up 8 bases; unmatched junction bases: 7. The CDR3 has 14 residues. For the CDR3, the DNA is TGTGCCAGCAGCTTTTCCGGGACAGGGCAAGGCTACACCTTC. Its protein product is CASSFSGTGQGYTF.

CDR3 sequence: CASSPRGLAGGYSTDTQYF. The CDR3 DNA is TGTGCCAGCAGCCCAAGGGGACTAGCGGGAGGTTATAGCACAGATACGCAGTATTTT. V gene TRBV27 combines with J gene TRBJ2-3; 15 bases are shared with TRBD2. The trim removed 6 bases at V and 0 bases at J, leaving 10 bases unmatched. This CDR3 contains 19 residues. Looked up from germline, CDR1 is MNHEY and CDR2 is SMNVEV (reference sequence).

The chain combines TRBV5-1 with TRBJ1-1; TRBD1 matches at 8 bases. V trimming: 0 bases; J trimming: 1 base; junction bases outside the gene matches: 5. The CDR3 length is 16 residues. Germline assignment: CDR1 SGHRS and CDR2 YFSETQ. CDR3 coding DNA: TGCGCCAGCAGCTTGGGTTCCGGGACAGGGAACACTGAAGCTTTCTTT. Protein product: CASSLGSGTGNTEAFF.

The rearrangement links TRBV5-1 to TRBJ2-4; D is perhaps TRBD1 (5 bases). V was cut by 0 bases and J by 6 bases, with 16 bases left in between. CDR3 length: 16 residues. Per germline, CDR1 SGHRS and CDR2 YFSETQ. DNA of the CDR3: TGCGCCAGCAGCTTGGGTTTCGTACAGGTCGGAAACATTCAGTACTTC. This codes for CASSLGFVQVGNIQYF.

The chain recombines TRBV28 with TRBJ1-5, with 12 bases identical to TRBD1. The CDR3 spans 15 residues. V shed 6 bases, J shed 6 bases, and the junction held 6 bases outside the gene matches. Germline values: CDR1 MDHEN, CDR2 SYDVKM. CDR3: CASSTGQGAGQPQHF. The CDR3 DNA reads as TGTGCCAGCAGCACGGGACAGGGGGCAGGTCAGCCCCAGCATTTT.

The rearrangement uses TRBV9 and TRBJ1-1; D gene unclear. Trimming took off 4 bases at V and 1 base at J, with 14 bases between the two ends. CDR1 and CDR2 from the germline V gene are SGDLS and YYNGEE. The CDR3 runs 15 residues. CDR3 coding DNA: TGTGCCAGCAGCATCATGTGGGGAGCGAACACTGAAGCTTTCTTT. Translated, it gives CASSIMWGANTEAFF.

The chain uses TRBV18 and TRBJ2-1; 7 nucleotides agree with TRBD1. CDR1 KGHSH and CDR2 LQKENI come from the germline V gene. V lost 3 bases, J lost 4 bases, and 3 bases stayed unmatched. CDR3 length: 14 residues. Written as DNA, the CDR3 is TGTGCCAGCTCACCCTCACAGGGGTACAATGAGCAGTTCTTC. Amino acids: CASSPSQGYNEQFF.

This sequence joins TRBV28 and TRBJ2-7; the D gene is possibly TRBD2 (6 bases). The CDR3 runs to 11 residues. The V gene's germline CDR1 is MDHEN and CDR2 SYDVKM. Between the trimmed V and J ends, which lost 2 bases and 9 bases, there was a span of 8 bases. The CDR3 coding sequence is TGTGCCAGCAGTTTAGGGAGGCGGCAGTACTTC. Encoded protein: CASSLGRRQYF.

This chain joins TRBV10-2 and TRBJ2-2, with 7 positions matching TRBD2. CDR3 size: 12 residues. V trimming: 5 bases; J trimming: 7 bases; junction bases outside the gene matches: 1. From germline, CDR1 is WSHSY and CDR2 SAAADI. The CDR3 nucleotides are TGCGCCAGCAGTCTAGCGGACGGGGAGCTGTTTTTT. Translation gives CASSLADGELFF.